This T cell receptor (beta chain) was identified in a study of regulatory T cells in long-lasting Graves disease. At the level of the study: The criterion for persistent Graves' disease was over 5 years of antithyroid drugs with positive TSH receptor antibodies.

This clonotype appeared many times. What it binds is not known. The CDR3 runs to 16 residues. The ends were cut back, 6 bases at V and 2 bases at J, with 17 bases in the middle. The time point: persistent/refractory GD, antithyroid drugs over 5 years with positive TRAb. There was RNA extracted from PBMCs, and the TCR library was made from it. Arm-PCR of CDR3 regions and iRepertoire HTBI primers were the basis on which TCR beta libraries were built. Each CDR3 protein gets one entry after TCRdb re-called the multiplex PCR reads with MiXCR. The sample shows roughly 450,000 distinct CDR3 sequences, 23% of them seen only once. General observations from the study: Patients with persistent disease showed a bias toward TRBV28, TRBJ1-2 and TRBJ2-5. Relative to newly diagnosed Graves' patients, persistent ones had lower TCR diversity. A greater number of public clonotypes (under 3,000) was shared by persistent patients than by new patients (over 900).

The V call is TRBV12-3 or TRBV12-4, the J call TRBJ2-4, with a weak D call TRBD2 (6 bases). The material sequenced was peripheral blood mononuclear cells (PBMCs), taken when the disease was refractory, from a patient treated with antithyroid drugs. The receptor's source is a female donor with Graves disease. In nucleotides, the CDR3 is TGTGCCAGCAGCCCGGGCCCTGGGAGGTCCAAAAACATTCAGTACTTC. Encoded protein: CASSPGPGRSKNIQYF.